The text below deals with one T cell receptor beta chain. Antigen specificity is unknown. These data originate in a study of siplizumab effects on memory and regulatory T cells. Sequenced by immunoSEQ multiplex PCR; TCRdb stores in-frame clones only, minus some. The sample carries around 110,000 clones, 94% recorded once. Study-wide points: Proliferating CD4+ or CD8+ clones, roughly 80-96% of them, lacked an assignable naive or memory phenotype. Naive T cells appeared more diverse than memory cells and seemed to be major alloresponse contributors. Whether the proliferating Tregs (from siplizumab cultures) were suppressive was not confirmed.

This CDR3 contains 15 residues. Trimming removed 7 bases at V and 3 bases at J, with 16 bases between. Germline V CDR1 and CDR2: MNHNY, SVGAGI (reference sequence). The source is a human donor in good health. Sequencing input: non-Treg CD4+ T cells sorted from blood. The gene calls are TRBV6-6 and TRBJ1-5; tentative D call: TRBD1 (5 bases). CDR3 sequence reads: CASKLVGVNNQPQHF. The CDR3 DNA reads as TGTGCCAGCAAGCTAGTGGGGGTAAACAATCAGCCCCAGCATTTT.